This T cell receptor (beta chain) was sequenced in a study of T-cell reconstitution after alpha-beta-depleted transplantation in children. Study-wide results and caveats: Recipient T cells and thymic progenitors that survived gave rise to the high TCRbeta diversity observed at day 60 in some patients. Newly produced T cells mostly accounted for T-cell counts and diversity one year post-transplant. Several hundred expanded graft clones reportedly gave rise to the alpha-beta T cells present about two months after transplant.

A word on this clonotype: As yet, its antigen is unknown.

Unique molecular identifiers were incorporated into the prepared TCRbeta library. TCRdb used MiXCR to reprocess the PCR reads, holding one entry per CDR3 protein. Counted here are about 980,000 distinct CDR3 sequences, 25% to 35% occurring once; the ten biggest clones make up more than 25%. The germline gives CDR1 MGHDK, CDR2 SYGVNS. The CDR3 is 12 amino acids. Trimming took 6 bases from V and 2 from J, leaving 6 bases between them. This sequence originates from a boy younger than two who had a stem cell transplant for SCID, so the T cells may come from the graft donor. The rearrangement uses TRBV25-1 and TRBJ2-3; D not resolved. The sequences come from PBMCs, mostly from graft donor cells, collected 360 days after TCRalphabeta/CD19-depleted stem cell transplant. The CDR3 here is CASRTVTDTQYF. Written as DNA, the CDR3 is TGTGCCAGCAGGACGGTCACAGATACGCAGTATTTT. Full variable domain (outside the CDR3, taken from reference TRBV25-1 and TRBJ2-3): EADIYQTPRYLVIGTGKKITLECSQTMGHDKMYWYQQDPGMELHLIHYSYGVNSTEKGDLSSESTVSRIRTEHFPLTLESARPSHTSQYLCASRTVTDTQYFGPGTRLTVL.